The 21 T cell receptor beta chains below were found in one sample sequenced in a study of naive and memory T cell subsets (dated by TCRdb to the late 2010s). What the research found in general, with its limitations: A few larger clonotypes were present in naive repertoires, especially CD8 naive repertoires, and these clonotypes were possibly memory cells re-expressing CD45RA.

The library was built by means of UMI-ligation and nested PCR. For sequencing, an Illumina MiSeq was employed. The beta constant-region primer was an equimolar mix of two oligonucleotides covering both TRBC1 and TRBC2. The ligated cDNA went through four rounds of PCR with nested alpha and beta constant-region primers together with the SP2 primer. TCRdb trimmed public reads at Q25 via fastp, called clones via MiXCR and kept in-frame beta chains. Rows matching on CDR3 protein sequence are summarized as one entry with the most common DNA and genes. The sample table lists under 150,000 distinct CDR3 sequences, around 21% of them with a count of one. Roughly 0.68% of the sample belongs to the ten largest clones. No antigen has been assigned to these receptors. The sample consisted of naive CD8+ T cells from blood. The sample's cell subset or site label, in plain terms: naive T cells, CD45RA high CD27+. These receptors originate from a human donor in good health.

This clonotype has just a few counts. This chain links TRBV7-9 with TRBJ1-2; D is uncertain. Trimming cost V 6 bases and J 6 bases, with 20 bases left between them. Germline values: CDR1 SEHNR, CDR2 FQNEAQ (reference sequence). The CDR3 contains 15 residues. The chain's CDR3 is CASSHYPAGRHGYTF. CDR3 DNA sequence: TGTGCCAGCAGTCATTACCCGGCAGGACGCCATGGCTACACCTTC.

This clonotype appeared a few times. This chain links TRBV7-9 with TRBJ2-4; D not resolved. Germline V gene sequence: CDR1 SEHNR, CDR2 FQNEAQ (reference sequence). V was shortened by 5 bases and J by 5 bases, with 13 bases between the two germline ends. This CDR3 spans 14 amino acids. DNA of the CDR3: TGTGCCAGCAGCCACGAGGTTTCGGAAAACATTCAGTACTTC. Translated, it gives CASSHEVSENIQYF.

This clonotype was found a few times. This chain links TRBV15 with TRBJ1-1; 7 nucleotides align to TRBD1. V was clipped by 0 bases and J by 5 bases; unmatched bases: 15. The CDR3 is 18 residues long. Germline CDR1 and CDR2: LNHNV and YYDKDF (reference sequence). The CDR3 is CATSRDDYSGQPETEAFF. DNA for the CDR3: TGTGCCACCAGCAGAGATGATTATTCGGGACAGCCGGAAACTGAAGCTTTCTTT.

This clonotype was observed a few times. CDR3 in DNA: TGTGCCAGCAGCCGGACAGGGGAATCTAGCAATCAGCCCCAGCATTTT. Translating gives CASSRTGESSNQPQHF. The gene calls are TRBV27 and TRBJ1-5, with TRBD1 identical over 9 bases. Germline V gene sequence: CDR1 MNHEY, CDR2 SMNVEV (reference sequence). The V segment lost 6 bases and the J segment 0 bases; nucleotides outside the gene matches: 6. This CDR3 contains 16 residues.

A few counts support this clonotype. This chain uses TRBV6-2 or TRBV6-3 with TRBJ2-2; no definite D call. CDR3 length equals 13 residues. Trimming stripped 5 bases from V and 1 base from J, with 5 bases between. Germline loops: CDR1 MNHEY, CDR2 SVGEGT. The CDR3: CASSRQNTGELFF. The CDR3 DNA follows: TGTGCCAGCAGTCGACAGAACACCGGGGAGCTGTTTTTT.

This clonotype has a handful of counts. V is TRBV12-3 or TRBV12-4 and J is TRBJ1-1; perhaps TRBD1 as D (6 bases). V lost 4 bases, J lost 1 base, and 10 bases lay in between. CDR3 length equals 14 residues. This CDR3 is CASSSAQGNTEAFF. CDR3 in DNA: TGTGCCAGCAGTTCGGCACAGGGGAACACTGAAGCTTTCTTT.

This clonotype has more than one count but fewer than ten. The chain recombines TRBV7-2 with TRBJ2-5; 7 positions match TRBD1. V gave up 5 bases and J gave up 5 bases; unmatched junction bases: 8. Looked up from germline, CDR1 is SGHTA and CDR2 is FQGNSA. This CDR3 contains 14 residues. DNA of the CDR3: TGTGCCAGCAGCCCCACAGGGGATAGGGAGACCCAGTACTTC. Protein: CASSPTGDRETQYF.

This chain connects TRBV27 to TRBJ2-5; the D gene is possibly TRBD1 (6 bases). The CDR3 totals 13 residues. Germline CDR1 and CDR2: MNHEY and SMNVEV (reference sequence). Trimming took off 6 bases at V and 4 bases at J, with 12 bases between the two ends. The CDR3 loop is CASRWTDTETQYF. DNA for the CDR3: TGTGCCAGCAGATGGACAGATACAGAGACCCAGTACTTC.

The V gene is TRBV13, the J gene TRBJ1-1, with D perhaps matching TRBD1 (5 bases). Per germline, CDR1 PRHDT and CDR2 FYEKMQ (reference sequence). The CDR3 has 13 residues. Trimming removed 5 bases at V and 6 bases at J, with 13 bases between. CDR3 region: CASSPGGASEAFF. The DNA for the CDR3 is TGTGCCAGCAGCCCCGGAGGGGCCTCTGAAGCTTTCTTT. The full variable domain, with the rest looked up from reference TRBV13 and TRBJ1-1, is AAGVIQSPRHLIKEKRETATLKCYPIPRHDTVYWYQQGPGQDPQFLISFYEKMQSDKGSIPDRFSAQQFSDYHSELNMSSLELGDSALYFCASSPGGASEAFFGQGTRLTVV.

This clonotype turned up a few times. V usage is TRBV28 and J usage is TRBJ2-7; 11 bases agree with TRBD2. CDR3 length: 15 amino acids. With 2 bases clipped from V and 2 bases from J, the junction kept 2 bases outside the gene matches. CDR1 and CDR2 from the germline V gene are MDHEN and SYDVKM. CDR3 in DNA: TGTGCCAGCAGTTTAGGGACTAGCGGAACCTACGAGCAGTACTTC. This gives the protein CASSLGTSGTYEQYF.

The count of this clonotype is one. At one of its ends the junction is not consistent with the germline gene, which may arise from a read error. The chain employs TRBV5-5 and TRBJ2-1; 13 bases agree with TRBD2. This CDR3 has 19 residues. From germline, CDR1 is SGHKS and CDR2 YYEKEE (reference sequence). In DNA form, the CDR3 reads TGTGCTAGCAGCCCGGGACTAGCGGGATTACTCAGCAATTACAATGAGCGGTTCTTC. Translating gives CASSPGLAGLLSNYNERFF.

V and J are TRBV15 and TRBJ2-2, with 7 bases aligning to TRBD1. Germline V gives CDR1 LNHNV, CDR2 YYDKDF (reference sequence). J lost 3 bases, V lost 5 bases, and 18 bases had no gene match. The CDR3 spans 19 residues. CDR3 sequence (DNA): TGTGCCACCAGCGGAAGTGGGGACAGTGGGGTATTATACACCGGGGAGCTGTTTTTT. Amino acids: CATSGSGDSGVLYTGELFF.

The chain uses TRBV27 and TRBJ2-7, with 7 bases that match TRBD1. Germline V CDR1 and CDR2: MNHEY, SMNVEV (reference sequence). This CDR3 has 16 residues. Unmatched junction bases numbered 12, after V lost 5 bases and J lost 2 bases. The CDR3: CASSGSTGARTYEQYF. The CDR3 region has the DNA TGTGCCAGCAGTGGTTCCACAGGGGCGCGAACCTACGAGCAGTACTTC.

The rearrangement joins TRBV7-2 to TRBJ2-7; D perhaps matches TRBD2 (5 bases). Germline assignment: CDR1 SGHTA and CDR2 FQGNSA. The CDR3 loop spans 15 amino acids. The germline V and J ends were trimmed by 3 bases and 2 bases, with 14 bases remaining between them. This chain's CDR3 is CASSLGVGYAYEQYF. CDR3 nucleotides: TGTGCCAGCAGCTTGGGAGTCGGGTACGCCTACGAGCAGTACTTC.

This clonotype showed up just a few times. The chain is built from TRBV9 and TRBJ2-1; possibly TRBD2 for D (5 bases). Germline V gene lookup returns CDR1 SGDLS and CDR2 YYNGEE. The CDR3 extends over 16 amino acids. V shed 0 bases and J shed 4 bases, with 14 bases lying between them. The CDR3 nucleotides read TGTGCCAGCAGCGTAGAGGGAATAGCGTGGTACAATGAGCAGTTCTTC. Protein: CASSVEGIAWYNEQFF.

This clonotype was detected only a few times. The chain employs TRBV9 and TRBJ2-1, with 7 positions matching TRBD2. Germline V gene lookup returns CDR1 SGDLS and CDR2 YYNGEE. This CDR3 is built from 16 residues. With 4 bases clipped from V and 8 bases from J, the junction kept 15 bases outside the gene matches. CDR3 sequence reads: CASSTPRGLISDEQFF. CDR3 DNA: TGTGCCAGCAGCACCCCCCGGGGACTAATCTCCGATGAGCAGTTCTTC.

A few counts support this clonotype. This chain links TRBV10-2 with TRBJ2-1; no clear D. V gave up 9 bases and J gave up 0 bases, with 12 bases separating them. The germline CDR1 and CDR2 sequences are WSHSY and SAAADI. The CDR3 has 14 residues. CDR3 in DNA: TGCGCCAGTACCCCACTGAACTCCTACAATGAGCAGTTCTTC. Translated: CASTPLNSYNEQFF.

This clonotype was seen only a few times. The CDR3 sequence is CASSWDRESLEQYF. The CDR3 nucleotides are TGCGCCAGCAGCTGGGACAGGGAGTCGCTCGAGCAGTACTTC. This chain joins TRBV5-1 and TRBJ2-7; TRBD1 matches 9 bases. Germline V gene sequence: CDR1 SGHRS, CDR2 YFSETQ. With 3 bases clipped from V and 6 bases from J, the junction kept 7 bases outside the gene matches. The CDR3 has 14 residues. Filled out from reference TRBV5-1 and TRBJ2-7, the complete variable domain reads KAGVTQTPRYLIKTRGQQVTLSCSPISGHRSVSWYQQTPGQGLQFLFEYFSETQRNKGNFPGRFSGRQFSNSRSEMNVSTLELGDSALYLCASSWDRESLEQYFGPGTRLTVT.

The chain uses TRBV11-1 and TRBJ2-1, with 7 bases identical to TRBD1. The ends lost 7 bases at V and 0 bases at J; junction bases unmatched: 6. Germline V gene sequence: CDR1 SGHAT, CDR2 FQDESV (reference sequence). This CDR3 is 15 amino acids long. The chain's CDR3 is CASTNRDSSYNEQFF. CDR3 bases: TGTGCCAGCACCAACCGGGACAGCTCCTACAATGAGCAGTTCTTC.

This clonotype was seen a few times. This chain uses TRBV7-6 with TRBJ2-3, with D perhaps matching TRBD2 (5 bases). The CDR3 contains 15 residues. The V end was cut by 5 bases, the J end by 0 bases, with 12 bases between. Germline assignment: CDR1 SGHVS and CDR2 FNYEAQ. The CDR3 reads CASSPGLSSTDTQYF. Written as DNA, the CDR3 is TGTGCCAGCAGCCCCGGACTTTCTAGCACAGATACGCAGTATTTT.

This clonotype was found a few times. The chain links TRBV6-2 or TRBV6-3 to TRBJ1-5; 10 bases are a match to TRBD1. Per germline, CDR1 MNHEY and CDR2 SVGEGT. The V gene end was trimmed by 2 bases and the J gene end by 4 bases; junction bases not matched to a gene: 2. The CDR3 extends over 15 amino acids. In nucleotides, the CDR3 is TGTGCCAGCAGTTACACGGACAGGGGGAATCAGCCCCAGCATTTT. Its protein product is CASSYTDRGNQPQHF.